A single sample gave rise to the 16 T cell receptor beta chains below, sequenced in a study of cytomegalovirus exposure and HLA in healthy donors. The method was immunoSEQ multiplex PCR; TCRdb's version includes in-frame clones alone and lacks a portion of them. This sample has 150,000 to 160,000 clones, with roughly 86% found just once. Sequencing used PBMCs. The receptors were sampled from a human donor in good health.

V gene TRBV7-8 combines with J gene TRBJ1-5; 8 positions agree with TRBD1. Germline loops: CDR1 SGHVS, CDR2 FQNEAQ. V was clipped by 5 bases and J by 5 bases; unmatched bases: 5. The CDR3 loop spans 14 amino acids. The CDR3 DNA reads TGTGCCAGCAGCCCGCGGACAGGGCATCAGCCCCAGCATTTT. This encodes CASSPRTGHQPQHF.

The chain combines TRBV4-1 with TRBJ2-1; 9 bases line up with TRBD1. The CDR3 contains 15 residues. Germline CDR1 reads MGHRA; CDR2 reads YSYEKL. With V trimmed by 5 bases and J by 4 bases, 6 bases remained unmatched. The DNA of the CDR3 is TGCGCCAGCAGCACGGGACAGGGTATGTACAATGAGCAGTTCTTC. Translated, it gives CASSTGQGMYNEQFF.

CDR3 sequence (DNA): TGTGCCAGCAGCAAGGGACAGTCAGCAACTAATGAAAAACTGTTTTTT. Its protein product is CASSKGQSATNEKLFF. The rearrangement links TRBV7-9 to TRBJ1-4; 7 positions agree with TRBD1. J lost 0 bases, V lost 5 bases, and 6 bases had no gene match. Germline loops: CDR1 SEHNR, CDR2 FQNEAQ (reference sequence). CDR3 size: 16 residues. Full variable domain (rest looked up from reference TRBV7-9 and TRBJ1-4): DTGVSQNPRHKITKRGQNVTFRCDPISEHNRLYWYRQTLGQGPEFLTYFQNEAQLEKSRLLSDRFSAERPKGSFSTLEIQRTEQGDSAMYLCASSKGQSATNEKLFFGSGTQLSVL.

The chain uses TRBV6-4 and TRBJ2-3, with TRBD2 matching 14 bases. Germline CDR1 MRHNA, CDR2 SNTAGT. This CDR3 region has 18 residues. The ends lost 3 bases at V and 7 bases at J; junction bases unmatched: 12. The CDR3 DNA follows: TGTGCCAGCAGTGATGACCCCTCGGGACTAGCGGGAGTGCATACGCAGTATTTT. Protein: CASSDDPSGLAGVHTQYF.

The chain links TRBV4-3 to TRBJ2-1; D is unclear. The V gene's germline CDR1 is LGHNA and CDR2 YSLEER. This CDR3 is 17 amino acids long. V was cut by 0 bases and J by 4 bases, with 16 bases left in between. Written as DNA, the CDR3 is TGCGCCAGCAGCCAAGAAGAAGGTGCGGAACCGTACAATGAGCAGTTCTTC. It yields the protein CASSQEEGAEPYNEQFF.

This chain uses TRBV11-2 with TRBJ2-1; TRBD2 aligns across 9 bases. Germline CDR1 and CDR2: SGHAT and FQNNGV. CDR3 length equals 15 residues. Trimming removed 7 bases from V and 7 bases from J; junction bases left unmatched: 11. The CDR3 bases are TGTGCCAGCATCAGGGGCGGGAGGGCGCAAAATGAGCAGTTCTTC. Amino acid sequence: CASIRGGRAQNEQFF.

The V gene is TRBV18, the J gene TRBJ2-5, with D possibly TRBD1 on 5 matching bases. Trimming removed 8 bases from V and 5 bases from J, with 12 bases in between. CDR3 length: 12 residues. The V gene's germline CDR1 is KGHSH and CDR2 LQKENI. The CDR3 DNA is TGTGCCAGCGGGGCCGAGGTTGAGACCCAGTACTTC. Translating it yields CASGAEVETQYF. The whole variable domain, remainder taken from reference TRBV18 and TRBJ2-5, is NAGVMQNPRHLVRRRGQEARLRCSPMKGHSHVYWYRQLPEEGLKFMVYLQKENIIDESGMPKERFSAEFPKEGPSILRIQQVVRGDSAAYFCASGAEVETQYFGPGTRLLVL.

CDR3 in DNA: TGTGCCAGTTGCGGAGCGGGGGCCGTTTGGGAGACCCAGTACTTC. Protein: CASCGAGAVWETQYF. The chain uses TRBV7-8 and TRBJ2-5; 8 nucleotides align to TRBD2. J lost 5 bases, V lost 9 bases, and 14 bases had no gene match. From germline, CDR1 is SGHVS and CDR2 FQNEAQ. This CDR3 has 15 residues.

The J gene is TRBJ1-6, the V gene TRBV27; 10 bases agree with TRBD1. The CDR3 consists of 16 residues. CDR1 is MNHEY, CDR2 SMNVEV, per germline (reference sequence). Unmatched junction bases numbered 5, after V lost 6 bases and J lost 3 bases. CDR3 coding DNA: TGTGCCAGCAGCCCAAGGACAGGGGGCTATAATTCACCCCTCCACTTT. Amino acids: CASSPRTGGYNSPLHF.

The chain joins TRBV6-5 to TRBJ1-1; D is undetermined. CDR3 length: 12 amino acids. Germline V gene data show CDR1 as MNHEY and CDR2 as SVGAGI. V was trimmed by 5 bases and J by 4 bases, leaving 8 bases between them. CDR3 coding DNA: TGTGCCAGCAGTCGTTATAGCACTGAAGCTTTCTTT. Its translation is CASSRYSTEAFF.

The chain carries TRBV5-1 and TRBJ2-7; the match to TRBD1 covers 8 bases. V was pared by 3 bases and J by 4 bases, with 15 bases of the junction left unmatched. The CDR3 sequence is 17 residues long. In germline, CDR1 is SGHRS, CDR2 YFSETQ. The CDR3 nucleotides are TGCGCCAGCAGCTCGGGCTTTTTTACAGGGGGGCTTTACGAGCAGTACTTC. It yields the protein CASSSGFFTGGLYEQYF.

The rearrangement uses TRBV4-1 and TRBJ1-2; D unresolved. CDR1 is MGHRA, CDR2 YSYEKL, per germline. V was cut by 2 bases and J by 8 bases, with 15 bases left in between. The CDR3 has 14 amino acids. CDR3 loop: CASSQRSPEGGYTF. For the CDR3, the DNA is TGCGCCAGCAGCCAAAGGTCCCCGGAGGGAGGCTACACCTTC.

The genes are TRBV19 and TRBJ2-1; TRBD1 aligns across 10 bases. V shed 4 bases, J shed 1 base, and the junction held 7 bases outside the gene matches. Germline CDR1 LNHDA, CDR2 SQIVND (reference sequence). CDR3 length: 17 residues. This chain's CDR3 is CASSSGTGVRSYNEQFF. The CDR3 DNA sequence: TGTGCCAGTAGTAGCGGGACAGGGGTGAGGTCCTACAATGAGCAGTTCTTC. The entire variable domain, with the rest obtained from reference TRBV19 and TRBJ2-1, is as follows: DGGITQSPKYLFRKEGQNVTLSCEQNLNHDAMYWYRQDPGQGLRLIYYSQIVNDFQKGDIAEGYSVSREKKESFPLTVTSAQKNPTAFYLCASSSGTGVRSYNEQFFGPGTRLTVL.

The chain carries TRBV9 and TRBJ1-2; 7 nucleotides line up with TRBD1. Germline V lookup: CDR1 SGDLS, CDR2 YYNGEE. The J segment lost 0 bases and the V segment lost 3 bases, leaving 26 bases of the junction unmatched. The CDR3 runs 22 residues. CDR3 DNA: TGTGCCAGCAGCGCCGATGAGCTTATATCCGGGACAGCGCTTTTCACTAACTATGGCTACACCTTC. Its protein is CASSADELISGTALFTNYGYTF.

J is TRBJ1-1 and V is TRBV10-3; 8 bases are a match to TRBD1. The V segment lost 10 bases and the J segment 1 base; nucleotides outside the gene matches: 2. From germline, CDR1 is ENHRY and CDR2 SYGVKD. This CDR3 region has 12 residues. CDR3 sequence reads: CATGQGNTEAFF. CDR3 nucleotide sequence: TGTGCCACCGGACAGGGGAACACTGAAGCTTTCTTT.

This clone has just a few counts. This chain links TRBV4-1 with TRBJ2-7; D remains unclear. CDR1 and CDR2 (germline): MGHRA, YSYEKL. V gave up 1 base and J gave up 3 bases, with 13 bases separating them. This CDR3 comprises 15 residues. The CDR3 protein is CASSQVDGEVYEQYF. In nucleotides, the CDR3 is TGCGCCAGCAGCCAAGTTGACGGAGAAGTCTACGAGCAGTACTTC.